Given below is one TCR beta chain in context. The antigen remains unidentified. This sample was included in a study of blood T cells in healthy people across ages. Through a sample-barcoded 5' primer and a J-beta primer mix, a second PCR was run for roughly 6 to 12 cycles. One entry per CDR3 protein, called by TCRdb with MiXCR from the 5' RACE reads. This table has 2 million or so distinct CDR3 sequences, 49% appearing once. Study conclusions and caveats: Investigators viewed diversity estimates from one million T cells as underestimates, the study reported. Older individuals had lower TCR beta diversity per million T cells (the decline was roughly linear). Whereas aged donors had fewer naive CD4+ cells, long-lived donors had more of them and higher diversity.

J was trimmed by 2 bases and V by 6 bases; bases with no gene match: 7. The CDR3 is 15 amino acids. The germline V gene encodes CDR1 SNHLY and CDR2 FYNNEI. The rearrangement joins TRBV2 to TRBJ2-1; 7 bases are shared with TRBD1. Input material: blood. This receptor was taken from a woman in her thirties or forties in good health. The chain's CDR3 is CASREQGTTYNEQFF. CDR3 DNA: TGTGCCAGCAGAGAACAGGGGACGACCTACAATGAGCAGTTCTTC. The full variable domain, completed using reference TRBV2 and TRBJ2-1, is EPEVTQTPSHQVTQMGQEVILRCVPISNHLYFYWYRQILGQKVEFLVSFYNNEISEKSEIFDDQFSVERPDGSNFTLKIRSTKLEDSAMYFCASREQGTTYNEQFFGPGTRLTVL.